This TCR beta chain appears in the sequencing data of a study of early T cells in non-severe SARS-CoV-2 infection. Study-wide context: Sequencing input comprised bulk RNA from unsorted whole blood; chain pairing was not available.

The CDR3 has 15 residues. V lost 3 bases and J 6 bases, leaving 17 bases between the germline ends. Germline V gives CDR1 SGHVS, CDR2 FQNEAQ. Study outcomes and limitations: Database matching using VDJdb favored anti-spike CD8 responses, with private and CD4 specificities left missing.

TCRdb ran MiXCR on the 5' RACE reads and lists one entry per CDR3 protein. The sample holds more than 65,000 distinct CDR3 sequences, around 12% seen once. Concerning this clonotype itself: The antigen is unknown.

This receptor was taken from an adult who was a healthcare worker with PCR-confirmed SARS-CoV-2 infection or an uninfected control (not recorded which). Specimen: whole blood. The rearrangement uses TRBV7-8 and TRBJ1-2; D is perhaps TRBD1 (5 bases). The CDR3 DNA sequence: TGTGCCAGCAGCTTCCGGGACCCCTATCGGGATGGCTACACCTTC. This translates into CASSFRDPYRDGYTF. The full variable domain, completed using reference TRBV7-8 and TRBJ1-2, is GAGVSQSPRYKVAKRGQDVALRCDPISGHVSLFWYQQALGQGPEFLTYFQNEAQLDKSGLPSDRFFAERPEGSVSTLKIQRTQQEDSAVYLCASSFRDPYRDGYTFGSGTRLTVV.